This TCR beta chain was sequenced in a study of identifying expanded T cells in peripheral blood. Study observations and caveats: Variance in clone template counts between approximately two-week samples significantly increased with total template count across all healthy donors. Technical replicates showed roughly 1.2 changed clones; two weeks 15 to 20; four weeks 19.

No infections or other immune events were documented during collection. CDR3 length: 15 amino acids. Trimming pared 4 bases from V and 4 bases from J, leaving 17 bases between. Germline values: CDR1 SGHRS, CDR2 YFSETQ. For this clone: Its antigen is currently unknown.

Measured with immunoSEQ multiplex PCR; TCRdb has only the in-frame clones, and not every one. The sample shows roughly 100,000 clones, about 91% of them seen only once. The source of this sequence is a person aged 18 to 70 in good health. The rearrangement joins TRBV5-1 to TRBJ2-5; D may correspond to TRBD1 or TRBD2 (6 bases each). The sample consisted of blood. In DNA form, the CDR3 reads TGCGCCAGCAGCCCCTGGGGGGCAGGCCGAGAGACCCAGTACTTC. Its protein product is CASSPWGAGRETQYF.